What follows is one T cell receptor (beta chain) and its context. In this sample, this clonotype turned up a few times. No antigen is known for it. No clone much larger than this one lies a single base away; base qualities are absent. This entry comes from a study (dated by TCRdb to between 2015 and 2017). Notes on the research overall: The study examined whether tumor-infiltrating Tregs in breast cancer are drawn from blood Tregs or arise in situ by conversion from other CD4+ T cell subsets.

Overall results and qualifications from the work: The TCR gene usage of tumor memory CD4+ T cells clustered together with blood and lymph node memory CD4+ cells and with lymph node naive CD4+ cells. The TCR alpha and beta sequences of tumor-infiltrating Tregs showed the greatest overlap with tumor naive CD4+ T cells, followed by blood naive CD4+ T cells. Rather than covering whole repertoires, validation in the larger cohort was restricted to a single TCR beta V-J rearrangement.

Full-length TCR variable regions were amplified by 5' RACE PCR using constant-region reverse primers, and then by semi-nested PCR using Nested Universal Primer A. The ReliaPrep RNA Cell Miniprep System was used to extract total RNA, which was then reverse transcribed into 5'RACE-ready cDNA with the SMARTer RACE 5'/3' Kit. Full-length TCR alpha and beta libraries were barcoded with multiplex adaptors and sequenced on an Illumina MiSeq. Turning to the authors' computational methods: For each of nine subset-tissue groups, sequencing data from the five patients were pooled, and the groups were compared by unsupervised clustering of TCR gene usage. Repertoire similarity was calculated with the Morisita-Horn index, weighting shared sequences by their contribution to each repertoire. TCRdb itself trimmed the public reads at Q25 with fastp, ran MiXCR and retained productive beta chains. Each CDR3 protein appears once, grouped with its most common genes and DNA. The V and J calls here are based on TCRdb, not the publication. Here the sample has approximately 37,000 distinct CDR3 sequences; 18% occur a single time. Of the sample, 2.5% to 3% falls within the top ten clones.

The Miltenyi Naive CD4+ T Cell Isolation kit was used to purify naive CD4+ T cells, and Tregs were depleted with CD25 microbeads. Tregs, naive and memory CD4+ T cells from tumor, blood and ipsilateral draining lymph nodes of about 5 breast cancer patients underwent full-length TCR alpha and beta sequencing. Tumor tissue and lymph nodes obtained by ipsilateral axillary dissection were perfused with PBS, cut into small pieces and digested using collagenase I and hyaluronidase. Ficoll density gradient centrifugation was used to isolate mononuclear cells from either lymph nodes or about 49 ml of peripheral blood. Sorted cell populations were confirmed by FACS to exceed 90% purity. V is shortened by 8 bases, J by 8 bases, and the region joining them spans 16 bases. Spanning cysteine to phenylalanine, the CDR3 consists of 13 amino acids. Only the CDR3 DNA is retained, 39 bases long and in frame from the first base. The germline V gene specifies MDHEN as CDR1 and SYDVKM as CDR2.

The V gene is TRBV28 and the J gene is TRBJ2-1; the D gene identity is not certain. Sample: naive CD4+ T cells sorted from a lymph node. The cell subset or site label, read with the paper, signifies: naive CD4+ T cells, CD4+CD45RA+CD25-. The TCR comes from a female donor with breast cancer. The CDR3 in this case is CASRPHGGDEQFF. The sequence in DNA is TGTGCCAGCCGCCCCCATGGTGGCGATGAGCAGTTCTTC. Extended through the reference TRBV28 and TRBJ2-1 proteins, this CDR3 yields the full variable domain: DVKVTQSSRYLVKRTGEKVFLECVQDMDHENMFWYRQDPGLGLRLIYFSYDVKMKEKGDIPEGYSVSREKKERFSLILESASTNQTSMYLCASRPHGGDEQFFGPGTRLTVL.